The rows below give T cell receptor beta chains drawn from one sample of a study of T cells in Graves' hyperthyroidism and ophthalmopathy. In TCRdb, the multiplex PCR reads were re-called with MiXCR into one record per CDR3 protein. The table lists around 580,000 distinct CDR3 sequences, approximately 15% of them singletons. Sequenced input: blood. All receptors come from a woman between 18 and 30 years old with Graves' hyperthyroidism. The CDR3 runs from the conserved cysteine through the conserved F or W. The D gene is left open where the match is weak. Size tells how often a clone was seen (once, few, many) or the class of an expanded clone, and some rows leave it out.

>TRBV27|TRBD1|18|TRBJ2-6|few
CASSSSDRGVSGANVLTF
TGTGCCAGCAGTTCCTCAGACAGGGGAGTCTCTGGGGCCAACGTCCTGACTTTC
>TRBV19|NA|13|TRBJ1-5|NA
CASSIQGYQPQHF
TGTGCCAGTAGTATTCAGGGATATCAGCCCCAGCATTTT
>TRBV12-3/TRBV12-4|NA|13|TRBJ1-5|NA
CASTRTSNQPQHF
TGTGCCAGCACGAGAACCAGCAATCAGCCCCAGCATTTT
>TRBV25-1|TRBD1|17|TRBJ1-2|NA
CASSDLWTGNRNYGYTF
TGTGCCAGCAGTGACCTATGGACAGGGAACAGAAACTATGGCTACACCTTC
>TRBV6-1|NA|15|TRBJ2-7|NA
CASSDGKGLLYEQYF
TGTGCCAGCAGTGATGGTAAGGGACTCCTTTACGAGCAGTACTTC
>TRBV12-3/TRBV12-4|NA|15|TRBJ2-3|many
CATESGTGITDTQYF
TGTGCCACCGAGTCCGGGACCGGAATCACAGATACGCAGTATTTT
>TRBV11-3|TRBD1|14|TRBJ2-7|many
CASSLEQGVHEQYF
TGTGCCAGCAGCTTAGAACAGGGGGTACACGAGCAGTACTTC
>TRBV28|TRBD1|14|TRBJ1-6|few
CASSFRGQASPLHF
TGTGCCAGCAGTTTCAGGGGGCAAGCTTCACCCCTCCACTTT
>TRBV6-1|TRBD1|15|TRBJ1-4|few
CASSRTGATNEKLFF
TGTGCCAGCAGCCGTACAGGGGCAACTAATGAAAAACTGTTTTTT
>TRBV3-1|TRBD2|15|TRBJ2-3|many
CASSQARTSVDTQYF
TGTGCCAGCAGCCAAGCCAGGACTAGTGTAGATACGCAGTATTTT
>TRBV5-1|TRBD2|15|TRBJ2-1|many
CASSLGGSSYNEQFF
TGTGCCAGCAGTTTAGGCGGGAGCTCCTACAATGAGCAGTTCTTC
>TRBV5-6|NA|14|TRBJ1-2|NA
CASSLDRTNYGYTF
TGTGCCAGCAGCTTGGACAGGACGAACTATGGCTACACCTTC
>TRBV6-9|TRBD2|16|TRBJ2-1|NA
CASSYFSSGANNERFF
TGTGCCAGCAGTTACTTTTCTAGCGGCGCAAACAATGAGCGGTTCTTC
>TRBV10-2|TRBD1|15|TRBJ1-2|NA
CASRGTGQKNYGYTF
TGCGCCAGCAGAGGGACAGGGCAAAAAAACTATGGCTACACCTTC
>TRBV7-2|NA|17|TRBJ2-4|NA
CASRRGGGGIGKNIQYF
TGTGCCAGCAGACGCGGGGGAGGGGGGATAGGCAAAAACATTCAGTACTTC
>TRBV5-1|TRBD2|15|TRBJ2-3|NA
CASRTSGGFTDTQYF
TGCGCCAGCAGGACTAGCGGGGGTTTCACAGATACGCAGTATTTT
>TRBV19|NA|17|TRBJ1-1|few
CASSISLYRGRGTEAFF
TGTGCCAGTAGTATCTCCCTATACCGGGGAAGGGGCACTGAAGCTTTCTTT
>TRBV30|NA|11|TRBJ1-1|few
CAWSSLSEAFF
TGTGCCTGGAGTTCCTTATCCGAAGCTTTCTTT
>TRBV28|NA|15|TRBJ1-5|many
CASSLGAVGNQPQHF
TGTGCCAGCAGTTTAGGGGCAGTGGGCAATCAGCCCCAGCATTTT
>TRBV24-1|NA|15|TRBJ1-3|NA
CATSDPVGTGNTIYF
TGTGCCACCAGTGATCCCGTGGGGACGGGAAACACCATATATTTT
>TRBV6-1|NA|14|TRBJ2-1|many
CASSEIRGSDEQFF
TGTGCCAGCAGTGAAATCCGCGGGTCGGATGAGCAGTTCTTC
>TRBV7-2|NA|13|TRBJ1-2|many
CASSSWENYGYTF
TGTGCCAGCAGCTCATGGGAGAACTATGGCTACACCTTC
>TRBV12-3/TRBV12-4|TRBD1|13|TRBJ2-7|many
CASRGQGAREQYF
TGTGCCAGCAGGGGACAGGGGGCGAGGGAGCAGTACTTC
>TRBV7-8|NA|15|TRBJ1-5|NA
CASSQLRVSNQPQHF
TGTGCCAGCAGCCAACTGAGGGTCAGCAATCAGCCCCAGCATTTT
>TRBV29-1|NA|13|TRBJ1-4|many
CSVGTALNEKLFF
TGCAGCGTTGGTACAGCCCTTAATGAAAAACTGTTTTTT
>TRBV19|NA|19|TRBJ1-2|NA
CASSRTWDLVKTDSGGYTF
TGTGCCAGTAGTAGGACGTGGGATCTTGTCAAGACGGATTCCGGTGGCTACACCTTC
>TRBV4-1|NA|14|TRBJ2-7|NA
CASSQDSGPVEQYF
TGCGCCAGCAGCCAAGATTCTGGCCCGGTCGAGCAGTACTTC
>TRBV5-1|TRBD2|17|TRBJ2-2|NA
CASSLGLAGASTGELFF
TGCGCCAGCAGCTTGGGCCTAGCGGGAGCGAGCACCGGGGAGCTGTTTTTT
>TRBV27|TRBD2|19|TRBJ2-3|many
CASSPQRARGLAGPGTQYF
TGTGCCAGCAGTCCCCAAAGAGCCCGGGGACTAGCGGGGCCCGGTACGCAGTATTTT
>TRBV28|TRBD2|13|TRBJ2-7|many
CATGLAGLNEQYF
TGTGCCACCGGACTAGCGGGACTCAACGAGCAGTACTTC
>TRBV27|NA|13|TRBJ1-1|many
CASSALSGTEAFF
TGTGCCAGCTCCGCTCTAAGTGGAACTGAAGCTTTCTTT
>TRBV12-5|TRBD1|16|TRBJ1-5|NA
CASSGGPKVSNQPQHF
TGTGCTAGTTCAGGGGGGCCTAAGGTCTCCAATCAGCCCCAGCATTTT
>TRBV6-2/TRBV6-3|NA|13|TRBJ2-1|many
CASSSREANEQFF
TGTGCCAGCAGTTCCCGAGAGGCAAATGAGCAGTTCTTC
>TRBV5-1|TRBD1|15|TRBJ2-3|many
CASSSGTASTDTQYF
TGCGCCAGCAGCTCCGGGACAGCATCAACAGATACGCAGTATTTT
>TRBV5-1|NA|16|TRBJ2-5|NA
CASSGRGGTGLETQYF
TGCGCCAGCAGCGGGAGGGGGGGGACAGGTCTCGAGACCCAGTACTTC
>TRBV20-1|NA|14|TRBJ2-5|many
CSARPPMGRETQYF
TGCAGTGCGAGACCACCTATGGGTAGGGAGACCCAGTACTTC
>TRBV28|NA|11|TRBJ2-3|few
CASQGGDTQYF
TGTGCCAGCCAGGGGGGGGATACGCAGTATTTT
>TRBV7-9|TRBD1|17|TRBJ2-7|NA
CASSFPPTGALSYEQYF
TGTGCCAGCAGCTTTCCCCCGACAGGGGCGCTTTCCTACGAGCAGTACTTC
>TRBV5-1|NA|14|TRBJ2-7|NA
CASSPRTDHLEQYF
TGCGCCAGCAGCCCCCGGACAGACCATTTGGAGCAGTACTTC
>TRBV6-1|TRBD2|20|TRBJ2-5|many
CASSQLYRTSGGYSKQTQYF
TGTGCCAGCAGTCAACTCTACCGGACTAGCGGGGGGTACTCCAAGCAGACCCAGTACTTC
>TRBV4-1|NA|16|TRBJ2-2|few
CASSQRGVDFTGELFF
TGCGCCAGCAGCCAAAGGGGTGTAGACTTCACCGGGGAGCTGTTTTTT
>TRBV7-2|NA|14|TRBJ2-7|few
CASSPSQGPYEQYF
TGTGCCAGCAGCCCCTCACAGGGACCCTACGAGCAGTACTTC
>TRBV20-1|NA|15|TRBJ1-4|few
CSARDFGAPEEKLFF
TGCAGTGCTAGAGATTTCGGCGCCCCCGAAGAAAAACTGTTTTTT
>TRBV7-3|TRBD2|15|TRBJ2-1|NA
CASSATSGGAGEQFF
TGTGCCAGCAGCGCAACTAGCGGGGGGGCCGGTGAGCAGTTCTTC
>TRBV20-1|NA|13|TRBJ1-4|few
CSAGRGAGEKLFF
TGCAGTGCGGGACGGGGGGCGGGTGAAAAACTGTTTTTT
>TRBV12-3/TRBV12-4|NA|11|TRBJ2-3|few
CASSPKYTQYF
TGTGCCAGCAGTCCGAAGTATACGCAGTATTTT
>TRBV6-1|NA|14|TRBJ1-4|NA
CASKRQATNEKLFF
TGTGCCAGCAAAAGACAGGCAACTAATGAAAAACTGTTTTTT
>TRBV13|TRBD1|14|TRBJ1-2|NA
CASSLVTGSLGYTF
TGTGCCAGCAGCTTAGTGACAGGGTCGTTGGGCTACACCTTC
>TRBV27|TRBD2|16|TRBJ2-1|NA
CASSLGGTSDYNEQFF
TGTGCCAGCAGTTTAGGGGGGACTAGCGACTACAATGAGCAGTTCTTC